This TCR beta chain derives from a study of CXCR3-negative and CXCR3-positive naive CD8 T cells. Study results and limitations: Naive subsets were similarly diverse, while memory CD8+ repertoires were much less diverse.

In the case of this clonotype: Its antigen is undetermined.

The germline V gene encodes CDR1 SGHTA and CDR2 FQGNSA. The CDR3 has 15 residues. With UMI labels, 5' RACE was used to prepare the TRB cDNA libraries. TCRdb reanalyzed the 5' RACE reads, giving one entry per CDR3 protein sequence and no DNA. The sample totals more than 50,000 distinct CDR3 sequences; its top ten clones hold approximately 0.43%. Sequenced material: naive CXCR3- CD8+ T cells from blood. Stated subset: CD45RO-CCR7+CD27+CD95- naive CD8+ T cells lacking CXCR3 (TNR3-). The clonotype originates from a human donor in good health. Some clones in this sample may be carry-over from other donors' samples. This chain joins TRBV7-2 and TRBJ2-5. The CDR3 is CASSLAPMGQETQYF.